This T cell receptor (beta chain) was captured in a study of blood T cell repertoires in COVID-19. On the study more broadly: The recovered donors of Cohort 3 showed two negative PCRs, clearance, or symptom resolution. Sites across the United States, Italy and Spain contributed samples from acute and convalescent COVID-19. T cells, B-cell-depleted T cells, or PBMCs provided the cDNA or gDNA that served as material.

Some clones are missing from TCRdb's copy, which holds only in-frame ones; the method was immunoSEQ multiplex PCR. This sample yields 350,000 to 400,000 clones, of which more than 70% are seen a single time; 1.5% to 2.5% belongs to the top ten. CDR1 is SNHLY, CDR2 FYNNEI, per germline. This CDR3 is built from 15 residues. Trimming took 5 bases from V and 1 from J, leaving 15 bases between them. Across under 25 US areas, participants ranged in age from roughly 18 to 95 years. What was sequenced was PBMCs or T cells enriched from blood (not recorded which). The source of this sequence is a man aged 35 to 55 in a cohort exposed to, infected with or recovered from COVID-19 (not recorded which). The J gene is TRBJ2-7, the V gene TRBV2; a possible D gene is TRBD2 (5 bases). CDR3 nucleotides: TGTGCCAGCAGTTTTATAAGGGAGACTTCCTACGAGCAGTACTTC. Protein sequence: CASSFIRETSYEQYF.